Listed below are T cell receptor beta chains from one sample, sequenced in a study of blood T cell repertoires in COVID-19. Profiling relied on immunoSEQ multiplex PCR, and the TCRdb table lists in-frame clones only, not all of them. This sample yields fewer than 250,000 clones, of which about 85% are seen a single time; over 0.95% belongs to the top ten. The sample taken for sequencing was peripheral blood. The source of these receptors is a man aged 40-55 years with acute or convalescent COVID-19. Each CDR3 is given with its conserved first and last residue.

V,J,CDR3
TRBV18,TRBJ2-3,CASSPRQPDTQYF
TRBV2,TRBJ2-1,CASIVTSGGLNEQFF
TRBV27,TRBJ1-4,CASSPTHLANEKLFF
TRBV27,TRBJ1-5,CASSYQGPNQPQHF
TRBV11-2,TRBJ2-1,CASSLELAGGVNEQFF
TRBV24-1,TRBJ2-1,CATGLRGANSYNEQFF
TRBV5-6,TRBJ1-2,CASSPWAGSDYGYTF
TRBV6-1,TRBJ2-7,CASSESGTGPYEQYF
TRBV27,TRBJ2-1,CASSLGGNEQFF
TRBV7-9,TRBJ2-2,CASSFVGVRGELFF
TRBV10-3,TRBJ2-1,CAIRNGLAGPLSYNEQFF
TRBV10-3,TRBJ2-3,CAISIAGEADTQYF
TRBV13,TRBJ2-5,CASSLGQQETQYF
TRBV7-9,TRBJ1-2,CASSPDRGDGYTF
TRBV7-8,TRBJ1-6,CASSPRGNSGNSPLHF
TRBV28,TRBJ1-5,CASSVDRADQPQHF
TRBV5-6,TRBJ1-2,CASSSGTDPGVNYGYTF
TRBV13,TRBJ2-1,CASSIRKSGPTNEQFF
TRBV28,TRBJ1-5,CASSLTGGQPQHF
TRBV3-1/TRBV3-2,TRBJ1-2,CASTRSRLGGGYTF
TRBV19,TRBJ2-1,CASSISLGGGANEQFF
TRBV14,TRBJ1-2,CASSQDPQGVHGYTF
TRBV29-1,TRBJ1-2,CSVEEQTGEDYGYTF
TRBV7-2,TRBJ2-6,CASSTVTVPFLTF